These T cell receptor beta chains were read from a single sample in a study of cytomegalovirus exposure and HLA in healthy donors. Generated by immunoSEQ multiplex PCR, the TCRdb table keeps only in-frame clones and is missing some. The sample has about 140,000 clones; 82% are singletons. Sequenced input: PBMCs. These receptors all come from a male donor in good health and CMV-seronegative. The CDR3 runs from the conserved cysteine through the conserved F or W. The D gene is left open where the match is weak. Size tells how often a clone was seen (once, few, many) or the class of an expanded clone, and some rows leave it out.

CDR3 protein,CDR3 DNA,clone size,J gene,D gene,V gene
CASSPQVGMGANVLTF,TGTGCCAGCAGTCCTCAGGTCGGCATGGGGGCCAACGTCCTGACTTTC,.,TRBJ2-6,.,TRBV27
CASSYDSGSYEQYF,TGTGCCAGCAGTTACGACAGTGGATCCTACGAGCAGTACTTC,.,TRBJ2-7,.,TRBV6-5
CAISSPTGGIGEQYF,TGTGCCATCAGTTCCCCGACAGGGGGCATAGGGGAGCAGTACTTC,.,TRBJ2-7,TRBD1,TRBV10-3
CASTRGGIRGYTF,TGTGCCAGCACCCGAGGGGGAATCCGGGGCTACACCTTC,.,TRBJ1-2,.,TRBV6-6
CASSLVQITGELFF,TGTGCCAGCAGCTTAGTACAGATCACCGGGGAGCTGTTTTTT,.,TRBJ2-2,.,TRBV7-2
CASSWGGGEQYF,TGTGCCAGCAGTTGGGGGGGAGGAGAGCAGTACTTC,.,TRBJ2-7,TRBD2,TRBV5-6
CASSQVGTSPSYEQYF,TGTGCCAGCAGCCAAGTCGGGACATCTCCCTCCTACGAGCAGTACTTC,few,TRBJ2-7,.,TRBV4-2
CASGLATQETQYF,TGTGCCAGCGGCCTAGCGACACAAGAGACCCAGTACTTC,.,TRBJ2-5,.,TRBV27
CASSGGTGLSYEQYF,TGTGCCAGTAGCGGCGGGACGGGCCTCTCCTACGAGCAGTACTTC,few,TRBJ2-7,.,TRBV19
CASSLDGVGGTEAFF,TGCGCCAGCAGCTTGGATGGGGTGGGGGGCACTGAAGCTTTCTTT,.,TRBJ1-1,.,TRBV5-1
CASSLGQYQPQHF,TGTGCCAGCAGTTTAGGGCAATATCAGCCCCAGCATTTT,.,TRBJ1-5,.,TRBV27
CASSPYKTGLNYGYTF,TGCGCCAGCAGCCCGTACAAAACAGGGCTCAACTATGGCTACACCTTC,.,TRBJ1-2,.,TRBV5-1
CASSLGTGVYNEQFF,TGTGCCAGCAGCTTGGGGACAGGGGTCTACAATGAGCAGTTCTTC,.,TRBJ2-1,TRBD1,TRBV7-8
CASRGQSNQPQHF,TGTGCCAGCAGGGGACAGAGCAATCAGCCCCAGCATTTT,.,TRBJ1-5,TRBD1,TRBV6-5
CASSWDGGKKAFF,TGTGCCAGCAGTTGGGACGGGGGAAAAAAAGCTTTCTTT,.,TRBJ1-1,.,TRBV27
CASSPNVASGRTGELFF,TGCGCCAGCAGCCCCAACGTAGCTAGCGGGAGGACCGGGGAGCTGTTTTTT,few,TRBJ2-2,TRBD2,TRBV4-3
CATSSTKVAAVNEQFF,TGTGCCACCAGCAGTACTAAAGTAGCGGCTGTGAATGAGCAGTTCTTC,.,TRBJ2-1,.,TRBV15
CASGSTDMAEETQYF,TGTGCTAGTGGTTCGACAGATATGGCCGAAGAGACCCAGTACTTC,.,TRBJ2-5,.,TRBV12-5
CASSLVWRGSSYEQYF,TGTGCCAGCAGCTTAGTTTGGCGCGGGAGCTCCTACGAGCAGTACTTC,.,TRBJ2-7,TRBD2,TRBV7-2
CASSQFIAGANEQFF,TGTGCCAGCAGCCAATTTATAGCGGGGGCCAATGAGCAGTTCTTC,few,TRBJ2-1,TRBD2,TRBV14
CATNRGSNEQFF,TGTGCCACCAATAGGGGCTCCAATGAGCAGTTCTTC,.,TRBJ2-1,.,TRBV2
CASSKVRTGTSPSDTQYF,TGTGCCAGCAGCAAAGTTAGGACCGGGACTAGCCCTTCAGATACGCAGTATTTT,.,TRBJ2-3,TRBD2,TRBV7-9
CASSWGTGDNIYF,TGTGCCAGCAGCTGGGGGACAGGGGATAACATATATTTT,.,TRBJ1-3,TRBD1,TRBV5-6
CASSRGQGPYEQYF,TGCGCCAGCAGCCGCGGACAGGGACCCTACGAGCAGTACTTC,.,TRBJ2-7,TRBD1,TRBV5-1